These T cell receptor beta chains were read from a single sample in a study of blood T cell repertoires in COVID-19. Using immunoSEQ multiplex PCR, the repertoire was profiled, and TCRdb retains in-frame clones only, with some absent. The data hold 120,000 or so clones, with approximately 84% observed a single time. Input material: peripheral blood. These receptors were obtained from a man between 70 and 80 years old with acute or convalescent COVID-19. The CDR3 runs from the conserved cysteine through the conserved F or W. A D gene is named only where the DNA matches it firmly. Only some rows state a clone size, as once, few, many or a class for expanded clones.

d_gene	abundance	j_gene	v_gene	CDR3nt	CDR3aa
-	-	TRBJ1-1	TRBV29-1	TGCAGCGCAACGCGGGGAGGGAACACTGAAGCTTTCTTT	CSATRGGNTEAFF
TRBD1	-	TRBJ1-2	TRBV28	TGTGCCAGCAGCTTCCCGACAGGGGCTACTTGTGGCTACACCTTC	CASSFPTGATCGYTF
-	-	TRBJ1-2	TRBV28	TGTGCCAGCATCCCAGCCCCAGGGAACTATGGCTACACCTTC	CASIPAPGNYGYTF
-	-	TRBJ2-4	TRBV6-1	TGTGCCAGCAGTGAATGGGGAAGGGGCGAGGACATTCAGTACTTC	CASSEWGRGEDIQYF
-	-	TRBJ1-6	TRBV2	TGTGCCAGCAGTGAAGCCGTAGCAAATAATTCACCCCTCCACTTT	CASSEAVANNSPLHF
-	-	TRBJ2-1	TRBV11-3	TGTGCCAGCAGCTTAGAAGGGAGCTCCTACAATGAGCAGTTCTTC	CASSLEGSSYNEQFF
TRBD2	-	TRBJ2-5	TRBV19	TGTGCCAGTAGCAGGCATGGGGGGGAAGGAGAGACCCAGTACTTC	CASSRHGGEGETQYF
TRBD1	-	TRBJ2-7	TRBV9	TGTGCCAGCAGCGTAGACAGGGGGCCCCACGAGCAGTACTTC	CASSVDRGPHEQYF
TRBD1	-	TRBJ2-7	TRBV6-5	TGTGCCAGCTCCGGGACAGCGCCCTACGAGCAGTACTTC	CASSGTAPYEQYF
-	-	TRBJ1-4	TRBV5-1	TGCGCCAGCAGCTCTACAGGGAATCGTGGGGAAAAACTGTTTTTT	CASSSTGNRGEKLFF
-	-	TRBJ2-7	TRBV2	TGTGCCAGCAGCGGATCGGGACTCGCCTCCTACGAGCAGTACTTC	CASSGSGLASYEQYF
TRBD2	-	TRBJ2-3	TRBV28	TGTGCCAGCCAAGCGGGGGGCTCCACAGATACGCAGTATTTT	CASQAGGSTDTQYF
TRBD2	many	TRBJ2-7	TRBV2	TGTGCCAGCAGTGCCCGTCGGGGGGGATTATCCTACGAGCAGTACTTC	CASSARRGGLSYEQYF
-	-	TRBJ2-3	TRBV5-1	TGCGCCAGCAGCCCGACAGCAGATACGCAGTATTTT	CASSPTADTQYF
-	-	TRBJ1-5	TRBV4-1	TGCGCCAGCAGCCAAGATAGGGGGAATCAGCCCCAGCATTTT	CASSQDRGNQPQHF
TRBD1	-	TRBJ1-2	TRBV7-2	TGTGCCAGCAGCGCCTCGGGACAGGGGACGGGCTATGGCTACACCTTC	CASSASGQGTGYGYTF
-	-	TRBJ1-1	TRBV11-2	TGTGCCAGCAGCTTGCCCCTCCGTCGCTATGAGGACACTGAAGCTTTCTTT	CASSLPLRRYEDTEAFF
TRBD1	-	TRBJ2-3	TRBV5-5	TGTGCCAGCAGCCGAGGGGGACAGGGCCCCACAGATACGCAGTATTTT	CASSRGGQGPTDTQYF
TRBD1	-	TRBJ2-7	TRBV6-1	TGTGCCAGCAGTGAAGCATGGCCCGGGACAGGGGCCTACGAGCAGTACTTC	CASSEAWPGTGAYEQYF
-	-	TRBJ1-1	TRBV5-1	TGCGCCAGCACAACTCGAGGGCAGGACGCGAAAGCTTTCTTT	CASTTRGQDAKAFF
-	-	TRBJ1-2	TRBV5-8	TGTGCCAGCAGCCCGGTGGACAACTCTAACTATGGCTACACCTTC	CASSPVDNSNYGYTF
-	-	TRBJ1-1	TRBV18	TGTGCCAGCTCACCAGTACCGAGGGGGGGCATAAATGTGAACACTGAAGCTTTCTTT	CASSPVPRGGINVNTEAFF
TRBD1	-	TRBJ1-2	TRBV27	TGTGCCAGCAGTCAGGACAGGGCGGGGGGCTACACCTTC	CASSQDRAGGYTF
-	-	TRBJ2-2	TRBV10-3	TGTGCCATCAGTGAAACGGGCACCGGGGAGCTGTTTTTT	CAISETGTGELFF
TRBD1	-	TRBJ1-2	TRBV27	TGTGCCAGCAGAGGGCTACGGGACAGTAGTTATGGCTACACCTTC	CASRGLRDSSYGYTF
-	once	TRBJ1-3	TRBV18	TGTGCCAGCTCACCACTGGAGGGCCTGACAGGAAACACCATATATTTT	CASSPLEGLTGNTIYF
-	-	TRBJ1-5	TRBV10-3	TGTGCCATCAGTGCCGTAGGAGGTAACAATCAGCCCCAACATTTT	CAISAVGGNNQPQHF
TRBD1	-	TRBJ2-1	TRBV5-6	TGTGCCAGCAGTGACAGGGTTAGCCCCTACAATGAGCAGTTCTTC	CASSDRVSPYNEQFF
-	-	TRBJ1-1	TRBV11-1	TGTGCCAGCAGCTCTGCGGCATATGACACTGAAGCTTTCTTT	CASSSAAYDTEAFF
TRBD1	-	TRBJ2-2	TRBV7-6	TGTGCCAGCAGCTCCGGGACAGGGGGAACCGGGGAGCTGTTTTTT	CASSSGTGGTGELFF
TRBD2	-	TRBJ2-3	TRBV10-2	TGCGCCAGCACGGGGGGGCGCGCAGATACGCAGTATTTT	CASTGGRADTQYF
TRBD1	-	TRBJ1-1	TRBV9	TGTGCCAGCAGCGAGGGGGCGGGAATCACTGAAGCTTTCTTT	CASSEGAGITEAFF
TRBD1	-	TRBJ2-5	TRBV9	TGTGCCAGCAGCATACGCCCCGGGACAGGGAAAGAGACCCAGTACTTC	CASSIRPGTGKETQYF
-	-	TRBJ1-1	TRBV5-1	TGCGCCAGCAGCTTGGCTAGAGTCACTGAAGCTTTCTTT	CASSLARVTEAFF
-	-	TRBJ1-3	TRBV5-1	TGCGCCAGCAGCTTGGATGGCCAGGGTGGGGGAAACACCATATATTTT	CASSLDGQGGGNTIYF
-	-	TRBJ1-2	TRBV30	TGTGCCTGGAGTGTTGGGCTTTATGGCTACACCTTC	CAWSVGLYGYTF
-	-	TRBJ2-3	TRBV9	TGTGCCAGCAGCGTAGACATGGGCACAGATACGCAGTATTTT	CASSVDMGTDTQYF
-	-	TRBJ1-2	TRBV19	TGTGCCAGCTCCTCGGTGGAGGGCTATGGCTACACCTTC	CASSSVEGYGYTF
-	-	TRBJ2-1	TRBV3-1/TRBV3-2	TGTGCCAGCAGCCAAGACCCTAGAGGTGAGCAGTTCTTC	CASSQDPRGEQFF
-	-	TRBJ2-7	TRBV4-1	TGCGCCAGCAGCCACCAGGGCCGATCCTACGAGCAGTACTTC	CASSHQGRSYEQYF
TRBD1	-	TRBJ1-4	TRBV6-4	TGTGCCAGCAGTGACTCTCGGTGGACAGGTTCAATCCTTGAGGCCCGTGCAACTAATGAAAAACTGTTTTTT	CASSDSRWTGSILEARATNEKLFF
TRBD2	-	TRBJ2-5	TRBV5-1	TGCGCCAGCAGCTTGAGAGCGGGGGAAGAGACCCAGTACTTC	CASSLRAGEETQYF
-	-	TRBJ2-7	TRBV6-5	TGTGCCAGCTTAAACAGGGCGAGCTACGAGCAGTACTTC	CASLNRASYEQYF
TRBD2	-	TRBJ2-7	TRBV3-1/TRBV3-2	TGTGCCAGCAGCCAGACTAGCGGGGGTTCGTACGAGCAGTACTTC	CASSQTSGGSYEQYF
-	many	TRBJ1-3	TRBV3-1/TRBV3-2	TGTGCCAGCAGCCAAGCCGGGTCTGGAAACACCATATATTTT	CASSQAGSGNTIYF
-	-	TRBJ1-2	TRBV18	TGTGCCAGCTCACCAGGCCCAGGCTCCCCGTATGGCTACACCTTC	CASSPGPGSPYGYTF
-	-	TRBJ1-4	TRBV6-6	TGTGCCAGCAGTTACAACGCGGTGGGTGAAAAACTGTTTTTT	CASSYNAVGEKLFF
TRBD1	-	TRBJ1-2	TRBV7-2	TGTGCCAACATTAAGGGGGCGTACGACTATGGCTACACCTTC	CANIKGAYDYGYTF
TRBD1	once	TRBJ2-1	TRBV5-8	TGTGCCAGCAGCGGGGACAGCCCCTCCTACAATGAGCAGTTCTTC	CASSGDSPSYNEQFF
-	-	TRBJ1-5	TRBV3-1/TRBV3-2	TGTGCCAGCAGCCAAAATCGACAGGCGCATCAGCCCCAGCATTTT	CASSQNRQAHQPQHF
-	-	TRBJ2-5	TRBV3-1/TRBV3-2	TGTGCCAGCAGCCACAGTTTCCGGGGGGCCCAAGAGACCCAGTACTTC	CASSHSFRGAQETQYF
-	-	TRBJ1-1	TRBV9	TGTGCCAGCAGCGTAGTCCAGGCGAACACTGAAGCTTTCTTT	CASSVVQANTEAFF
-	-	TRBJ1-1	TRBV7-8	TGTGCCAGCAGATTCACAGGGTCCCCTGAAGCTTTCTTT	CASRFTGSPEAFF
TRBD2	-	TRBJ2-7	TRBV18	TGTGCCAGCTCACAATCAGCGGGGGGATACGAGCAGTACTTC	CASSQSAGGYEQYF
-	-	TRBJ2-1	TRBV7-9	TGTGCCAGCGCAACCCAAGGAAAGGCTAGCCGGAGCTCCTACAATGAGCAGTTCTTC	CASATQGKASRSSYNEQFF
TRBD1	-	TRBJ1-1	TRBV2	TGTGCCAGCTGGACAGGGGACAACATGAACACTGAAGCTTTCTTT	CASWTGDNMNTEAFF
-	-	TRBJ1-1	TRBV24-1	TGTGCCACCAGTGGAGGGGGGAACACTGAAGCTTTCTTT	CATSGGGNTEAFF